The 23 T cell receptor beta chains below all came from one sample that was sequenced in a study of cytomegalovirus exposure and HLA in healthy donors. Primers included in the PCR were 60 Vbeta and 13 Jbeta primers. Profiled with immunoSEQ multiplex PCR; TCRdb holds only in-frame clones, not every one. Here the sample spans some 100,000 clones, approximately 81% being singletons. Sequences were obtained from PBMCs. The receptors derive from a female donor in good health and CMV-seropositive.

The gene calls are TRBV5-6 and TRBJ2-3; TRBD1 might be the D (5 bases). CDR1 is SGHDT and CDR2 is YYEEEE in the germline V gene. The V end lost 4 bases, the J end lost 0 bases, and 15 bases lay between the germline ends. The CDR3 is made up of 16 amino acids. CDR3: CASSVDRVPSTDTQYF. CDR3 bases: TGTGCCAGCAGCGTTGACAGAGTTCCTAGCACAGATACGCAGTATTTT.

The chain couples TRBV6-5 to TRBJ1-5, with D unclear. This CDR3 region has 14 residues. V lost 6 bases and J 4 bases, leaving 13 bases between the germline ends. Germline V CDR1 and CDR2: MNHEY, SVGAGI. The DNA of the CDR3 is TGTGCCAGCAGACAAAACGTCCGAAATCAGCCCCAGCATTTT. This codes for CASRQNVRNQPQHF.

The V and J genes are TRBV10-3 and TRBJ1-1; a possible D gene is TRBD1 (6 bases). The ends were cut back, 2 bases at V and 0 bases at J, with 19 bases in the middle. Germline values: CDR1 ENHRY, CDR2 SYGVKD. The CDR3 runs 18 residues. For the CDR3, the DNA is TGTGCCATCAGTGAGCTAAGGGGGGGGGAATTCATGAACACTGAAGCTTTCTTT. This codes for CAISELRGGEFMNTEAFF.

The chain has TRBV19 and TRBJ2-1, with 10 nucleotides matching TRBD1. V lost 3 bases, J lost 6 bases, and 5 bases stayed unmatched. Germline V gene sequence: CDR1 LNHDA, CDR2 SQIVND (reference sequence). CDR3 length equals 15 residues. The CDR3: CASSIRDRGSNEQFF. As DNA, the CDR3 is TGTGCCAGTAGTATCCGGGACAGGGGAAGCAATGAGCAGTTCTTC.

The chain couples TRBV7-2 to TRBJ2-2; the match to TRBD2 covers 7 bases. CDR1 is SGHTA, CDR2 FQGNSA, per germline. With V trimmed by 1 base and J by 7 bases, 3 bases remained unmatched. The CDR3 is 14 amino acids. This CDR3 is CASSLGWGGGELFF. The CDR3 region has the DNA TGTGCCAGCAGCTTAGGGTGGGGGGGCGGGGAGCTGTTTTTT.

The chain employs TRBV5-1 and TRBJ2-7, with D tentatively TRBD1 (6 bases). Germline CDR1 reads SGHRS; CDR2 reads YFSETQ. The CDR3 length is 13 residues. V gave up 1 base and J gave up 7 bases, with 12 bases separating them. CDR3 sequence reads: CASSLYRDGEQYF. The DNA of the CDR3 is TGCGCCAGCAGCTTGTACAGGGACGGGGAGCAGTACTTC.

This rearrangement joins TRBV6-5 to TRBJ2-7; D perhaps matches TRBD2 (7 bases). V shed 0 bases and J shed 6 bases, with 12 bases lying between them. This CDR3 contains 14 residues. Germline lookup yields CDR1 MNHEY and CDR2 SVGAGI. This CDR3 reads CASSYSRGAREQYF. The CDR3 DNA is TGTGCCAGCAGTTACTCCCGGGGGGCGCGCGAGCAGTACTTC.

For the CDR3, the DNA is TGTGCCAGCAGTGAATCCCAGGACAGGGGGTTCGGTCAGCCCCAGCATTTT. Residues: CASSESQDRGFGQPQHF. The V call is TRBV25-1, the J call TRBJ1-5, with 10 bases fitting TRBD1. J lost 6 bases, V lost 1 base, and 9 bases had no gene match. Germline-derived CDR1 and CDR2 are MGHDK and SYGVNS. The CDR3 runs to 17 residues.

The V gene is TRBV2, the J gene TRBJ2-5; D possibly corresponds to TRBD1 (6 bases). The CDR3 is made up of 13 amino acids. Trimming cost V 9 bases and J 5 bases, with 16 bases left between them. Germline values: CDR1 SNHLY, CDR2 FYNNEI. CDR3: CARGGPASETQYF. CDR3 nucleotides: TGTGCCAGAGGGGGTCCCGCGTCGGAGACCCAGTACTTC.

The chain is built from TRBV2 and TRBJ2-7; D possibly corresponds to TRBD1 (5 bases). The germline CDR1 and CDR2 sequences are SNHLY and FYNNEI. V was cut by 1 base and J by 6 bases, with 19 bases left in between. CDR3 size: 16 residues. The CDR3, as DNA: TGTGCCAGCAGTGAAGGTCGGGCAGGGATGATGGGCGAGCAGTACTTC. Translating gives CASSEGRAGMMGEQYF.

CDR3: CASSLVLEQYF. Written as DNA, the CDR3 is TGTGCCAGCAGCTTGGTTCTCGAGCAGTACTTC. The chain carries TRBV5-8 and TRBJ2-7, with D hard to call. The V end was cut by 0 bases, the J end by 6 bases, with 4 bases between. The CDR3 extends over 11 amino acids. Germline V gene lookup returns CDR1 SGHTS and CDR2 YDEGEE.

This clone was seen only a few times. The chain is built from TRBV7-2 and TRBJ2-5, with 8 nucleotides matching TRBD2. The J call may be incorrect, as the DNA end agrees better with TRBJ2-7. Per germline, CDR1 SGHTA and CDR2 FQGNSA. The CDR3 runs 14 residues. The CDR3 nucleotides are TGTGCCAGCAGCTTAGGACTAGCGCCCAACGAGCAGTACTTC. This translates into CASSLGLAPNEQYF.

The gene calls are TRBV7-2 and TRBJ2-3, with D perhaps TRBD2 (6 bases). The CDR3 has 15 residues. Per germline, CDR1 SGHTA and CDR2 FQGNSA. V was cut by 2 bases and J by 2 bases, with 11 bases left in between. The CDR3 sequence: CASSLMTRPTDTQYF. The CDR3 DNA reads TGTGCCAGCAGCTTAATGACTAGACCCACAGATACGCAGTATTTT. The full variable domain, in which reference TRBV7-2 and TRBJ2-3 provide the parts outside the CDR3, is GAGVSQSPSNKVTEKGKDVELRCDPISGHTALYWYRQSLGQGLEFLIYFQGNSAPDKSGLPSDRFSAERTGGSVSTLTIQRTQQEDSAVYLCASSLMTRPTDTQYFGPGTRLTVL.

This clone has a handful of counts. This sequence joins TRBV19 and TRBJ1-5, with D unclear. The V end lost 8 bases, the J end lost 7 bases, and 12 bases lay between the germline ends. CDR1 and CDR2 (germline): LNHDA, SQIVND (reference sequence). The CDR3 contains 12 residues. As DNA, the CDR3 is TGTGCCAGTGCCCCAGGTCCGCAGCCCCAGCATTTT. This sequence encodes CASAPGPQPQHF.

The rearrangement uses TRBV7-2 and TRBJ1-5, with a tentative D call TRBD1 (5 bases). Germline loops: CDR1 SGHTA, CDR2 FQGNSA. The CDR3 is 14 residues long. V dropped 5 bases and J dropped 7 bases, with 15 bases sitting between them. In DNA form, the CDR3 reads TGTGCCAGCAGCGTCGGCAGGGTAGGCCAGCCCCAGCATTTT. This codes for CASSVGRVGQPQHF. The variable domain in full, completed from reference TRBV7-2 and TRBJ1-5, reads GAGVSQSPSNKVTEKGKDVELRCDPISGHTALYWYRQSLGQGLEFLIYFQGNSAPDKSGLPSDRFSAERTGGSVSTLTIQRTQQEDSAVYLCASSVGRVGQPQHFGDGTRLSIL.

The CDR3 spells CASTARPPRGQFF. The CDR3 nucleotides read TGTGCCAGCACCGCCCGACCGCCGCGCGGGCAGTTCTTC. J is TRBJ2-1 and V is TRBV5-6; no firm D call. Germline V lookup: CDR1 SGHDT, CDR2 YYEEEE. This CDR3 contains 13 residues. Trimming took off 6 bases at V and 12 bases at J, with 19 bases between the two ends.

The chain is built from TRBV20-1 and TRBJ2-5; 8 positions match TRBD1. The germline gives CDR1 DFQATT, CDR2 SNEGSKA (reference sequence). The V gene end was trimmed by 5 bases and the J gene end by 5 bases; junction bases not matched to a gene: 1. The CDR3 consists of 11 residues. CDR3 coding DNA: TGCAGTGCTCGACAGGGGGAGACCCAGTACTTC. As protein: CSARQGETQYF.

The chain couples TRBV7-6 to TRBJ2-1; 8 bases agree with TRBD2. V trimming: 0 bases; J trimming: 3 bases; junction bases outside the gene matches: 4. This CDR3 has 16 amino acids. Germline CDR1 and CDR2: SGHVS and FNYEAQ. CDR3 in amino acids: CASSLAGAGGYNEQFF. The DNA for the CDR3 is TGTGCCAGCAGCTTAGCAGGCGCGGGGGGCTACAATGAGCAGTTCTTC.

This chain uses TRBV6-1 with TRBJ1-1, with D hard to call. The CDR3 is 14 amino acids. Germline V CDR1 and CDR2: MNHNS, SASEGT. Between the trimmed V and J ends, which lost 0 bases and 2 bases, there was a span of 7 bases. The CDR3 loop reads CASSEAQANTEAFF. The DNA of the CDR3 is TGTGCCAGCAGTGAAGCTCAGGCAAACACTGAAGCTTTCTTT.

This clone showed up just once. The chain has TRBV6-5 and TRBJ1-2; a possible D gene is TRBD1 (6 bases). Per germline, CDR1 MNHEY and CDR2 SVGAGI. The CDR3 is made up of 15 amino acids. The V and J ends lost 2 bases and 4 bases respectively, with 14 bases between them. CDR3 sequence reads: CASSYPKGGGYGYTF. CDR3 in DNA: TGTGCCAGCAGTTACCCCAAGGGGGGGGGCTATGGCTACACCTTC.

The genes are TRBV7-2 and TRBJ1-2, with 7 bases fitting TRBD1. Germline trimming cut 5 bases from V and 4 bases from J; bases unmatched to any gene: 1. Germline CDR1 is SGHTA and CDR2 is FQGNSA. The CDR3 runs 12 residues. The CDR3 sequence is CASSPGGYGYTF. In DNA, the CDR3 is TGTGCCAGCAGCCCAGGGGGCTATGGCTACACCTTC.

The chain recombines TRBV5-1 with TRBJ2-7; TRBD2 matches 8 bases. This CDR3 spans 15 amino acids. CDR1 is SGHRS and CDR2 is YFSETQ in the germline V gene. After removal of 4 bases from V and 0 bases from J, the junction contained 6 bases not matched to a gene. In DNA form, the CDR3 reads TGCGCCAGCAGCGCATCCACTAGCGGCTCCTACGAGCAGTACTTC. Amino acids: CASSASTSGSYEQYF.

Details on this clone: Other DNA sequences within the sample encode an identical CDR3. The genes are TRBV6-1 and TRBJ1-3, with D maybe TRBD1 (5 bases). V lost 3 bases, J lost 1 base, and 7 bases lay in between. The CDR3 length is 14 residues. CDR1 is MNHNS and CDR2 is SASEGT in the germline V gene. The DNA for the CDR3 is TGTGCCAGCAGTGATGGGGCGTCTGGAAACACCATATATTTT. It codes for CASSDGASGNTIYF.